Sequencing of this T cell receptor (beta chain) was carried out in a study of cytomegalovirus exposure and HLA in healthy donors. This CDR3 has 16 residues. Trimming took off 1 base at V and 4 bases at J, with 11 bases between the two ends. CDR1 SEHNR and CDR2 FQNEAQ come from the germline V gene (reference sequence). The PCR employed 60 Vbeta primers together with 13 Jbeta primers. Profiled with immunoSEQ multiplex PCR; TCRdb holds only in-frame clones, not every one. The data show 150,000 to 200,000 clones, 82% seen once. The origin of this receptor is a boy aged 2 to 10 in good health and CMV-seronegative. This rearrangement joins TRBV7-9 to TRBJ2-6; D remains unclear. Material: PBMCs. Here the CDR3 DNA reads TGTGCCAGCAGCTTAGGACCGTCCGGGGGGGCCAACGTCCTGACTTTC. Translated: CASSLGPSGGANVLTF.